These 4 T cell receptor beta chains share one sample of origin, sequenced in a study of human T cells and chemical hapten exposure. Time point reported: patch test 1, 2 weeks after DPC sensitization. Treatment described: therapeutic diphenylcyclopropenone sensitization with weekly scalp DPC. TCRdb passed the RACE reads through MiXCR, listing each CDR3 protein once. The table has roughly 380,000 distinct CDR3 sequences, roughly 4.8% seen once. Sequences were derived from whole blood, sampled in connection with sensitization to the hapten diphenylcyclopropenone (DPC). These receptors were obtained from a woman aged 50 to 60 with alopecia areata. Some clones in this sample may be carry-over from other donors' samples.

This clonotype was counted ten times or more. The chain recombines TRBV5-1 with TRBJ2-7; 7 positions agree with TRBD1. Trimming removed 2 bases from V and 12 bases from J; junction bases left unmatched: 5. From germline, CDR1 is SGHRS and CDR2 YFSETQ. The CDR3 is 11 residues long. The CDR3 DNA is TGCGCCAGCAGCTTACAGGGGCGACTGTACTTC. Protein: CASSLQGRLYF. The full variable domain, in which reference TRBV5-1 and TRBJ2-7 provide the parts outside the CDR3, is KAGVTQTPRYLIKTRGQQVTLSCSPISGHRSVSWYQQTPGQGLQFLFEYFSETQRNKGNFPGRFSGRQFSNSRSEMNVSTLELGDSALYLCASSLQGRLYFGPGTRLTVT.

This clonotype was counted many times. This chain connects TRBV5-6 to TRBJ2-3; 8 nucleotides line up with TRBD2. The germline V gene encodes CDR1 SGHDT and CDR2 YYEEEE. The CDR3 is 15 amino acids. V lost 0 bases to trimming and J lost 3 bases; unmatched junction nucleotides: 3. CDR3 DNA: TGTGCCAGCAGCTTGGCGGGACTAGGGACAGATACGCAGTATTTT. This sequence encodes CASSLAGLGTDTQYF.

The V gene is TRBV29-1, the J gene TRBJ2-3; 7 nucleotides agree with TRBD1. This CDR3 contains 14 residues. Germline V gives CDR1 SQVTM, CDR2 ANQGSEA. The V and J ends lost 6 bases and 3 bases, in that order; junction bases with no gene match: 9. Here the CDR3 reads CSVDDRVRTDTQYF. CDR3 nucleotides: TGCAGCGTCGATGACAGGGTCCGAACAGATACGCAGTATTTT.

This clonotype was detected ten times or more. This sequence joins TRBV12-3 or TRBV12-4 and TRBJ2-3, with 8 bases fitting TRBD2. J was trimmed by 3 bases and V by 5 bases; bases with no gene match: 13. The CDR3 is 17 residues long. The CDR3 bases are TGTGCCAGCAGTCCGCGTGGGGCGGGAGGTATGACAGATACGCAGTATTTT. This sequence encodes CASSPRGAGGMTDTQYF.